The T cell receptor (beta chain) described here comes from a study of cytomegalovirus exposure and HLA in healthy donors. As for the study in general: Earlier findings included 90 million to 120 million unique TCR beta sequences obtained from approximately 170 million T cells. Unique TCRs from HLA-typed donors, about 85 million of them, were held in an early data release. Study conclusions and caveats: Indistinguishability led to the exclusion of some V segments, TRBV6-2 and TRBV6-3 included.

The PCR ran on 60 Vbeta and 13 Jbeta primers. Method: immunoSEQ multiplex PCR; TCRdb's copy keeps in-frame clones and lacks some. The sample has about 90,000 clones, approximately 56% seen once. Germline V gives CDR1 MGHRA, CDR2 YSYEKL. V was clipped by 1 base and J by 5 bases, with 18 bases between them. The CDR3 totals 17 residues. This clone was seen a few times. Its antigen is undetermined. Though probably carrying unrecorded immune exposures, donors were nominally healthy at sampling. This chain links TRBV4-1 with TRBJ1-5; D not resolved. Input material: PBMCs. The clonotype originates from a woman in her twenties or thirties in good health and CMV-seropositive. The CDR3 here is CASSQASGSKGDQPQHF. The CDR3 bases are TGCGCCAGCAGCCAAGCGTCGGGGAGCAAAGGAGATCAGCCCCAGCATTTT.